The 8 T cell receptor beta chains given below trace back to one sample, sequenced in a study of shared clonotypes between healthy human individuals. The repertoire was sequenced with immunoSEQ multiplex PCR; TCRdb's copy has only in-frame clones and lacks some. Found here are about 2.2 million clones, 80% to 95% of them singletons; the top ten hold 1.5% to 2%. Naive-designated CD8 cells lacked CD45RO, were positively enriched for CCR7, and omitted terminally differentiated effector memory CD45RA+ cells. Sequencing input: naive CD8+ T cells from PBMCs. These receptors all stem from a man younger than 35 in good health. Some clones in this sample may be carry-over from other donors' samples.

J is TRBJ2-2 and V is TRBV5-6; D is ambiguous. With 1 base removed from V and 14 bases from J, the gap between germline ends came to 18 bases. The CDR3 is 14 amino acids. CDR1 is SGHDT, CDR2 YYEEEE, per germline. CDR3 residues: CASSLTRAYSTLFF. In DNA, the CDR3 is TGTGCCAGCAGCTTGACCCGAGCTTACTCGACCCTGTTTTTT.

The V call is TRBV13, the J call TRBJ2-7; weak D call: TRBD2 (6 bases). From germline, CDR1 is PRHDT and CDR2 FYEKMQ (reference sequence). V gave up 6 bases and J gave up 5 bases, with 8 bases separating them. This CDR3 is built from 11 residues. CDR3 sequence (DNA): TGTGCCAGCAGGGGGGGAAACGAGCAGTACTTC. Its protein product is CASRGGNEQYF.

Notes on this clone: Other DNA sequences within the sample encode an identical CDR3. As DNA, the CDR3 is TGTGCCAGCAGCTTAGCTGACCACGAGCAGTACTTC. This gives the protein CASSLADHEQYF. This rearrangement joins TRBV7-9 to TRBJ2-7; D uncertain. Trimming removed 0 bases from V and 5 bases from J, with 5 bases in between. Germline CDR1 reads SEHNR; CDR2 reads FQNEAQ (reference sequence). This CDR3 is 12 amino acids long.

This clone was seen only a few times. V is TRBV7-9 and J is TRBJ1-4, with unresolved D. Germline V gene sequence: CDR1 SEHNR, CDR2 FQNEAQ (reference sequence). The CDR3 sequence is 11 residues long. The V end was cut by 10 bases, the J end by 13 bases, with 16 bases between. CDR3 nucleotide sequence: TGTGCCATCTCCGACGGAGTCAGACTGTTTTTT. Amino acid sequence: CAISDGVRLFF.

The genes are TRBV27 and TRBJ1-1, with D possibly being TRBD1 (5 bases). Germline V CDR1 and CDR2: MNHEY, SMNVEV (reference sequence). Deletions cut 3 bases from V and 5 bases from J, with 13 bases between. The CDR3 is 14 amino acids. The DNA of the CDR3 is TGTGCCAGCAGTTTGTTTCAGGGCGGAACTGAAGCTTTCTTT. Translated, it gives CASSLFQGGTEAFF.

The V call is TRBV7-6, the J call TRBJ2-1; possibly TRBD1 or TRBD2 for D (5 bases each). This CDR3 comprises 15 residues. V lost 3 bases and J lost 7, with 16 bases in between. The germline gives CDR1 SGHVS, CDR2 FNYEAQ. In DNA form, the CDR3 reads TGTGCCAGCAGCTTTTCCCCCCACGAGGGGAATGAGCAGTTCTTC. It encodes CASSFSPHEGNEQFF.

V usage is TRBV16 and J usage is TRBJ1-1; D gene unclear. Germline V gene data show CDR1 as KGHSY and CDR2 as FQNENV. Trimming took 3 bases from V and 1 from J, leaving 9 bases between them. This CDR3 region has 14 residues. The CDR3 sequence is CASSQTSKNTEAFF. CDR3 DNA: TGTGCCAGCAGCCAGACCTCCAAGAACACTGAAGCTTTCTTT.

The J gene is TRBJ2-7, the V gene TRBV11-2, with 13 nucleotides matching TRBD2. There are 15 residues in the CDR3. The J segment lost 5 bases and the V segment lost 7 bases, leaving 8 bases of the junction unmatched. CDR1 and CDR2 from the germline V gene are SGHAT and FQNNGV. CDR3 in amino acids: CASTDGLAGVNEQYF. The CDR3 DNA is TGTGCCAGCACGGACGGACTAGCGGGAGTCAACGAGCAGTACTTC.